This T cell receptor (beta chain) was sequenced in a study of cytomegalovirus exposure and HLA in healthy donors. Study findings and constraints: Later analysis identified over 15,000 TCR beta sequences associated with HLA alleles, using a false discovery rate threshold of 0.05. Serostatus for CMV was the only available immune exposure information. Likely technical artifact: a cluster of highly shared sequence variants.

Use of 60 Vbeta and 13 Jbeta primers characterized the PCR. Some clones are missing from TCRdb's copy, which holds only in-frame ones; the method was immunoSEQ multiplex PCR. This table has about 200,000 clones, 70% to 85% appearing once. Notes on this clone: Its specificity is not known.

The CDR3 is made up of 15 amino acids. The V gene's germline CDR1 is ENHRY and CDR2 SYGVKD. The V end lost 0 bases, the J end lost 4 bases, and 10 bases lay between the germline ends. The origin of this receptor is a boy under 10 years old in good health and CMV-seronegative. This chain joins TRBV10-3 and TRBJ1-3; D is uncertain. Sequences were obtained from PBMCs. The CDR3 protein is CAISESGERGNTIYF. The CDR3 DNA is TGTGCCATCAGTGAGTCCGGAGAGCGCGGAAACACCATATATTTT.